The clone carrying this T cell receptor beta chain came up many times. The V gene's germline CDR1 is SQVTM and CDR2 ANQGSEA. Trimming shortened V by 4 bases and J by 7 bases, and 14 bases separated the two germline ends. This CDR3 is built from 12 residues. This record comes from a study of human T cells and chemical hapten exposure. As the library was built, unique molecular identifiers were attached to individual cDNA molecules. One entry per CDR3 protein, called by TCRdb with MiXCR from the RACE reads. The sample includes about 110,000 distinct CDR3 sequences, 11% of them seen just once. Time point described: patch test 1, 2 weeks after DPC sensitization. The treatment is: therapeutic diphenylcyclopropenone sensitization with weekly scalp DPC.

Sequences were derived from whole blood, sampled in connection with sensitization to the hapten diphenylcyclopropenone (DPC). This TCR was recovered from a woman in her forties with alopecia areata. Some clones in this sample may be carry-over from other donors' samples. The rearrangement links TRBV29-1 to TRBJ2-7; D tentatively reads TRBD1 or TRBD2 (5 bases each). The CDR3 protein is CSVARDQREQYF. The CDR3 DNA follows: TGCAGCGTTGCCAGGGACCAGAGGGAGCAGTACTTC.